The present T cell receptor beta chain was sequenced within a study of Ad26.COV2.S vaccination and SARS-CoV-2 variants. Remarks on this clone: Its antigen is not known.

Study-wide results and limits: Recipients given vaccine exceeded placebo recipients in spike-specific TCR breadth. Substantial post-vaccination breadth of spike-specific CD8+ and CD4+ T cell responses was reported. Vaccine and placebo recipients had similar non-spike TCR breadth.

CDR1 and CDR2 from the germline V gene are LNHDA and SQIVND (reference sequence). The CDR3 is 15 residues long. The junction had 6 bases not matched to a gene; V was cut back by 4 bases and J by 0 bases. TCRdb's table, derived via immunoSEQ multiplex PCR, lists solely in-frame clones and lacks some. The profile shows approximately 97,000 clones, around 80% of them singletons. V usage is TRBV19 and J usage is TRBJ2-7; 7 nucleotides match TRBD1. The clonotype originates from a human donor who had recovered from COVID-19. The sample consisted of peripheral blood, taken after recovery from COVID-19. The CDR3 DNA follows: TGTGCCAGTAGTACGCAAGGGGGCGACTCCTACGAGCAGTACTTC. Translation gives CASSTQGGDSYEQYF.